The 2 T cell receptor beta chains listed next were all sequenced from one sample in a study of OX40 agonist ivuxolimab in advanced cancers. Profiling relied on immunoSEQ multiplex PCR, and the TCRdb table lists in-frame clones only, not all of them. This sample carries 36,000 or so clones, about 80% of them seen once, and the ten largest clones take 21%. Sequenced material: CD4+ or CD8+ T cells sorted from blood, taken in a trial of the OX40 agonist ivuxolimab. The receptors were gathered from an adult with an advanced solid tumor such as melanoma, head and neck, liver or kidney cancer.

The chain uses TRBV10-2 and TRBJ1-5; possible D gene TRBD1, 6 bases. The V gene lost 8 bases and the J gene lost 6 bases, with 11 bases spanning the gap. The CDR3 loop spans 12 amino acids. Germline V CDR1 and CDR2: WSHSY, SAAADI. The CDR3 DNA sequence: TGCGCCAGCGCCACAGGGAGTCAGCCCCAGCATTTT. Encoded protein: CASATGSQPQHF.

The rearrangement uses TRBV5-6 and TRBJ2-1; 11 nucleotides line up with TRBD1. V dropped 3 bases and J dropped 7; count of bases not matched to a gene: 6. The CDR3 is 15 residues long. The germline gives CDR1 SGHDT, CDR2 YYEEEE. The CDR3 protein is CASSWGTGGTNEQFF. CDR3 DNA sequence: TGTGCCAGCAGCTGGGGGACAGGGGGAACGAATGAGCAGTTCTTC. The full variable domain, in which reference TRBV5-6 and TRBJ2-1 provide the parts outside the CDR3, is DAGVTQSPTHLIKTRGQQVTLRCSPKSGHDTVSWYQQALGQGPQFIFQYYEEEERQRGNFPDRFSGHQFPNYSSELNVNALLLGDSALYLCASSWGTGGTNEQFFGPGTRLTVL.